This T cell receptor beta chain was sequenced during a study of response to subunit inactivated influenza vaccine. General study results and limits: Researchers suggested that each seasonal influenza vaccination recruits few new T cells.

Of note for this clonotype: As yet, its antigen is unknown.

Each CDR3 protein gets one entry after TCRdb re-called the RT-PCR reads with MiXCR. The table lists 650,000 or so distinct CDR3 sequences, 12% to 15% of them singletons, with 7.6% in the top ten. Source: PBMCs from blood, taken 14 days before vaccination. This clonotype was sampled from a man in his fifties or sixties who received an inactivated influenza vaccine.

CDR3 in DNA: TGCAGTGCTCCCGACAGGGGGTCAAGCTCCTACGAGCAGTACTTC. It is translated as CSAPDRGSSSYEQYF. This chain uses TRBV20-1 with TRBJ2-7; 9 nucleotides agree with TRBD1. The V segment lost 5 bases and the J segment 0 bases; nucleotides outside the gene matches: 8. The CDR3 is 15 residues long. The germline V gene encodes CDR1 DFQATT and CDR2 SNEGSKA (reference sequence).